This TCR beta chain was captured by sequencing in a study of neurological immune-mediated disorders. V lost 3 bases and J lost 0; bases outside the gene matches: 4. Germline CDR1 and CDR2: KGHSH and LQKENI. The CDR3 is 15 amino acids. In this sample, this clonotype turned up a few times. Antigen specificity is unknown. As for the cDNA, it was generated by 5'RACE with 10-nucleotide random UMIs. A single run covered 15-18 subjects with over 170 million TCR-beta sequences. TCRdb independently ran MiXCR on the 5' RACE reads; one entry per CDR3 protein. Among about 70,000 distinct CDR3 sequences listed, more than 3% were seen once. Study outcomes and limitations: The multiple sclerosis repertoire cluster showed no association with any clinical or MRI feature. The authors stated that larger cohorts are needed. The level of TCR clonal expansion was highest in patients with HTLV-1-associated myelopathy and lowest in multiple sclerosis, where it fell below the level seen in healthy controls.

The clonotype originates from a woman aged 45-59 years with multiple sclerosis. The specimen was PBMCs. The gene calls are TRBV18 and TRBJ1-2; 7 bases agree with TRBD1. The CDR3 coding sequence is TGTGCCAGCTCACCTTTACAGGGGACTAACTATGGCTACACCTTC. Amino acid sequence: CASSPLQGTNYGYTF.